Listed below are T cell receptor beta chains from one sample, sequenced in a study of regulatory T cells in long-lasting Graves disease. A single record per CDR3 protein comes from TCRdb applying MiXCR to the multiplex PCR reads. The data show about 470,000 distinct CDR3 sequences, 14% to 15% seen once. These same data were also listed under a study on T cells in Graves' hyperthyroidism and ophthalmopathy.

The starting material was peripheral blood mononuclear cells (PBMCs), obtained at new diagnosis, from a patient treated with antithyroid drugs. The source is a young woman with Graves disease. Both conserved end residues are part of each CDR3. Fields, in order: clone size, D gene, V gene, J gene, CDR3 DNA, CDR3 protein. The D gene is left open where the match is weak. Size values are once, few and many counts, or a class for expanded clones, and some rows have none.

.,.,TRBV28,TRBJ2-7,TGTGCCAGCAGTTTGGTGTGGGGGTACGAGCAGTACTTC,CASSLVWGYEQYF
many,.,TRBV2,TRBJ2-5,TGTGCCAGCAGACTCCAGGGCCAACAGCGGCAAGAGACCCAGTACTTC,CASRLQGQQRQETQYF
many,TRBD2,TRBV20-1,TRBJ2-7,TGCAGTGCCTCCCCTAGCGGGAGAACCTACGAGCAGTACTTC,CSASPSGRTYEQYF
few,.,TRBV7-6,TRBJ2-5,TGTGCCAGCAGCTTGGGGGATCCTCAAGAGACCCAGTACTTC,CASSLGDPQETQYF
few,.,TRBV30,TRBJ2-7,TGTGCCTGGAGCGCGGCCTACGAGCAGTACTTC,CAWSAAYEQYF
many,TRBD2,TRBV5-1,TRBJ2-7,TGCGCCAGCAGCTTGGAGGGCCGGGGGGCCTACGAGCAGTACTTC,CASSLEGRGAYEQYF
.,TRBD2,TRBV11-2,TRBJ2-7,TGTGCCAGCAGCGGGGGCGGGAGGAGCTCCTACGAGCAGTACTTC,CASSGGGRSSYEQYF
few,.,TRBV5-6,TRBJ2-7,TGTGCCAGCAGCCAAGCTCTCACCTACGAGCAGTACTTC,CASSQALTYEQYF
many,.,TRBV9,TRBJ2-7,TGTGCCAGCAGCGCCACAGCCTACGAGCAGTACTTC,CASSATAYEQYF
.,TRBD2,TRBV10-3,TRBJ2-1,TGTGCCATCAGTCGGGGACTAGTTGCCTCCTACAATGAGCAGTTCTTC,CAISRGLVASYNEQFF
few,.,TRBV5-1,TRBJ2-7,TGCGCCAGCAGCTCCGGGCGTGGGGAAACCTACGAGCCGTACTTC,CASSSGRGETYEPYF
many,.,TRBV20-1,TRBJ2-7,TGCAGTGCGGGGGACCTCAAGGCCTACGAGCAGTACTTC,CSAGDLKAYEQYF
few,.,TRBV12-3/TRBV12-4,TRBJ2-7,TGTGCCAGCAGTGAGGACAGAACCTACGAGCAGTACTTC,CASSEDRTYEQYF
few,TRBD2,TRBV10-3,TRBJ2-3,TGTGCCACTCGGACTAGCGGGAGAACAGATACGCAGTATTTT,CATRTSGRTDTQYF
many,.,TRBV2,TRBJ2-7,TGTGCCAGCAGTGAAGAGGGGGGGACAGGATCCTACGAGCAGTACTTC,CASSEEGGTGSYEQYF
.,TRBD2,TRBV20-1,TRBJ2-7,TGCAGTGCCCGGGAGGCGGGATATTTCTACGAGCAGTACTTC,CSAREAGYFYEQYF
many,.,TRBV30,TRBJ2-7,TGTGCCTGGAGTCCTCCTGACAGGCTGAGGGAGCAGTACTTC,CAWSPPDRLREQYF
many,.,TRBV30,TRBJ1-5,TGTGCCTGGAGTGGGGATTACAATCAGCCCCAGCATTTT,CAWSGDYNQPQHF
.,.,TRBV7-3,TRBJ2-2,TGTGCCAGCAGCCGAACAGGGCTCGGCACCGGGGAGCTGTTTTTT,CASSRTGLGTGELFF
many,.,TRBV18,TRBJ2-7,TGTGCCAGCTCACCCAGTCTATCCTACGAGCAGTACTTC,CASSPSLSYEQYF
many,.,TRBV2,TRBJ2-7,TGTGCCAGCAGGCAGGCCGAAGGAGTTCCCTACGAGCAGTACTTC,CASRQAEGVPYEQYF
many,TRBD1,TRBV20-1,TRBJ1-3,TGCAGTGCTAGGGGACAGCTCATCTCTGGAAACACCATATATTTT,CSARGQLISGNTIYF
.,.,TRBV18,TRBJ1-1,TGTGCCAGCTCACCACCGCAGGGCAGGAACACTGAAGCTTTCTTT,CASSPPQGRNTEAFF
.,TRBD1,TRBV7-6,TRBJ2-5,TGTGCCAGCAGCTTAAGGGGGCACGAGACCCAGTACTTC,CASSLRGHETQYF
.,TRBD1,TRBV30,TRBJ1-2,TGTGCCAGGGGACAGGGGGGAAACTATGGCTACACCTTC,CARGQGGNYGYTF
many,.,TRBV6-2/TRBV6-3,TRBJ2-3,TGTGCCAGCAAGAGGGACCCTAGCACAGATACGCAGTATTTT,CASKRDPSTDTQYF
many,.,TRBV2,TRBJ1-5,TGTGCCAGCAGTGAATCGTGGGGGTCTAATCAGCCCCAGCATTTT,CASSESWGSNQPQHF
many,.,TRBV7-8,TRBJ2-1,TGTGCCAGCAGCTTAGCCGCTGGCTCAGCCGATGAGCAGTTCTTC,CASSLAAGSADEQFF
many,.,TRBV13,TRBJ2-7,TGTGCCAGCAGTTTCCAAGGAGGGGGCGCTTTGGACGAGCAGTACTTC,CASSFQGGGALDEQYF
.,TRBD2,TRBV20-1,TRBJ2-7,TGCAGTGCTTCGACTAGCGGCTACGAGCAGTACTTC,CSASTSGYEQYF
many,TRBD2,TRBV20-1,TRBJ2-3,TGCAGTGCTAGAGATACCCGTTCTAGCGGGCCCACAGATACGCAGTATTTT,CSARDTRSSGPTDTQYF
many,.,TRBV20-1,TRBJ2-5,TGCAGCGGGGACCGACAAGAGACCCAGTACTTC,CSGDRQETQYF
.,TRBD1,TRBV25-1,TRBJ2-1,TGTGCCAGCAGCGTAGGGACAGGGGGTACCTACAATGAGCAGTTCTTC,CASSVGTGGTYNEQFF
many,.,TRBV2,TRBJ1-5,TGTGCCAGCAGTGTAGCGGGGGTGGATCAGCCCCAGCATTTT,CASSVAGVDQPQHF
.,.,TRBV19,TRBJ2-1,TGTGCCAGTAGTACGTATGGAGATGAGCAGTTCTTC,CASSTYGDEQFF
many,.,TRBV5-1,TRBJ2-3,TGCGCCAGCAGCTTGGAAGGGGCAGATACGCAGTATTTT,CASSLEGADTQYF
few,.,TRBV12-3/TRBV12-4,TRBJ2-7,TGTGCCAGCAGTCCCCGGACAGCGCGGACCTACGAGCAGTACTTC,CASSPRTARTYEQYF
many,TRBD2,TRBV27,TRBJ2-5,TGTGCCAGCAGTTTATCGAGCGGGAGGTGGGAGACCCAGTACTTC,CASSLSSGRWETQYF
few,.,TRBV7-9,TRBJ2-5,TGTGCCAGCAGCACGCTGAGTATAGAAGAGACCCAGTACTTC,CASSTLSIEETQYF
few,.,TRBV27,TRBJ2-4,TGTGCCAGCAGTCCCGAAGGTTTTCGGAAAAACATTCAGTACTTC,CASSPEGFRKNIQYF
few,.,TRBV6-2/TRBV6-3,TRBJ1-2,TGTGCCAGCAGACTGGGGGGGGCTAACTATGGCTACACCTTC,CASRLGGANYGYTF
few,.,TRBV19,TRBJ2-1,TGTGCCAGTAGTATTAGTGGCGGGTACTCCTACAATGAGCAGTTCTTC,CASSISGGYSYNEQFF
.,TRBD2,TRBV11-2,TRBJ2-2,TGTGCCAGCAGCTTAAGAGCGGGAGGGCCAAGGAACGGGGAGCTGTTTTTT,CASSLRAGGPRNGELFF
many,.,TRBV12-3/TRBV12-4,TRBJ1-3,TGTGCCAGCAGACCCCCAGGGTCCGGAAACACCATATATTTT,CASRPPGSGNTIYF
few,TRBD2,TRBV4-1,TRBJ2-1,TGCGCCAGCAGCCAAGGGTCAGGCGGGAGGGATGAGCAGTTCTTC,CASSQGSGGRDEQFF
.,TRBD2,TRBV3-1,TRBJ2-1,TGTGCCAGCAGCCCACGCCCCTCCTCACTAGCGGGGAGGCCCAATGAGCAGTTCTTC,CASSPRPSSLAGRPNEQFF
many,TRBD1,TRBV7-2,TRBJ2-1,TGTGCCAGCAGCTTACAAGTACAGGGGTCCTACAATGAGCAGTTCTTC,CASSLQVQGSYNEQFF
many,.,TRBV30,TRBJ1-6,TGTGCCTGGACCCGTCGAGGAGCGGGGTATAATTCACCCCTCCACTTT,CAWTRRGAGYNSPLHF
.,.,TRBV20-1,TRBJ2-1,TGCAGTGCTATAGCGGACTCCTACAATGAGCAGTTCTTC,CSAIADSYNEQFF
many,TRBD2,TRBV12-3/TRBV12-4,TRBJ2-1,TGTGCCAGCAGCCCACTGGGTCTGACTAGCGGGAGGGCCGAATGGGTCAATGAGCAGTTCTTC,CASSPLGLTSGRAEWVNEQFF
many,.,TRBV10-1,TRBJ1-1,TGCGCCAGCAGGGGGGACGAGCGGTGGAACACTGAAGCTTTCTTT,CASRGDERWNTEAFF
few,.,TRBV29-1,TRBJ2-1,TGCAGCGTTTTTGGGGTTCATGACGGGAGTAATGAGCAGTTCTTC,CSVFGVHDGSNEQFF
.,.,TRBV4-1,TRBJ2-7,TGCGCCAGCAGCCAAGGCGGGACCCCCGACATCTACGAGCAGTACTTC,CASSQGGTPDIYEQYF